These 32 T cell receptor beta chains share one sample of origin, sequenced in a study of tumor-infiltrating lymphocytes in primary liver carcinoma. From about 0.5 ug of total RNA, TCR beta-specific cDNA was reverse-transcribed using a constant-region primer. Libraries covering TCR beta were generated through three nested multiplex PCR rounds (using a slightly modified ARM-PCR). TRBV1-TRBV30 forward primers paired with a C-beta reverse primer were used in the first two PCR rounds, which ran approximately 10 cycles each. In TCRdb, the multiplex PCR reads were re-called with MiXCR into one record per CDR3 protein. The sample has fewer than 400,000 distinct CDR3 sequences, 55% to 65% seen once. Germline DNA was also extracted, while the blood RNA originated from unsorted whole blood. The sequencing input was peripheral blood. The source is a man aged 35-49 years with primary liver carcinoma and hepatitis B virus infection.

A few counts support this clonotype. The chain carries TRBV5-1 and TRBJ2-5; D is uncertain. Germline CDR1 reads SGHRS; CDR2 reads YFSETQ. CDR3 length: 15 residues. V was trimmed by 1 base and J by 5 bases, leaving 15 bases between them. CDR3 DNA: TGCGCCAGCAGCTTGTTCGGAGCTGAGATCGAGACCCAGTACTTC. Protein: CASSLFGAEIETQYF.

V and J are TRBV5-1 and TRBJ2-3; 7 bases are a match to TRBD2. From germline, CDR1 is SGHRS and CDR2 YFSETQ. The V segment lost 0 bases and the J segment 2 bases; nucleotides outside the gene matches: 6. The CDR3 is 16 residues long. The DNA for the CDR3 is TGCGCCAGCAGCTTGGAGCCTAGCGGAAACACAGATACGCAGTATTTT. It is translated as CASSLEPSGNTDTQYF.

The rearrangement links TRBV4-2 to TRBJ1-5, with D possibly matching TRBD1 (6 bases). Germline values: CDR1 LGHNA, CDR2 YNFKEQ. There are 16 residues in the CDR3. DNA for the CDR3: TGTGTCAGTAGCCAAGGGGGGGTGGCCGGGGGTCAGCCCCAGCATTTT. Protein product: CVSSQGGVAGGQPQHF.

This clonotype was detected once. One end of the junction does not line up with germline, which may come from a read error. This chain uses TRBV6-1 with TRBJ2-1; TRBD2 matches at 7 bases. The CDR3 spans 18 residues. Looked up from germline, CDR1 is MNHNS and CDR2 is SASEGT. The CDR3 coding sequence is TGTGCCAGCAGTGAAGCCCCGACTAGCAGGACCTCCTACAATGAGCGGTTCTTC. As protein: CASSEAPTSRTSYNERFF.

To note about this clonotype: This may come from a read error, since a much larger clone is one base off. This CDR3 reads CASSFLLMRSGNTIYF. The CDR3 bases are TGTGCCAGCAGTTTCCTACTGATGAGGTCTGGAAACACCATATATTTT. The genes are TRBV12-3 or TRBV12-4 and TRBJ1-3; unclear D gene. Trimming removed 3 bases from V and 1 base from J, with 13 bases in between. CDR3 length: 16 amino acids.

The rearrangement uses TRBV11-2 and TRBJ1-1; D gene uncertain. Germline CDR1 reads SGHAT; CDR2 reads FQNNGV. The length of the CDR3 is 14 residues. The V end lost 8 bases, the J end lost 0 bases, and 13 bases lay between the germline ends. The CDR3 loop is CASGLMSVNTEAFF. CDR3 nucleotide sequence: TGTGCCAGCGGGTTGATGAGCGTGAACACTGAAGCTTTCTTT.

A note on this clonotype: Just one base apart from a much larger clone, this may be a read error. The V gene is TRBV11-1, the J gene TRBJ2-2; 10 bases align to TRBD1. The germline V gene has CDR1 SGHAT and CDR2 FQDESV (reference sequence). The CDR3 is 15 residues long. The junction had 9 bases not matched to a gene; V was cut back by 7 bases and J by 7 bases. The CDR3 coding sequence is TGTGCCAGCAATGACAGGGGGCGCCTGGACGGGGAGCTGTTTTTT. Protein product: CASNDRGRLDGELFF.

The chain carries TRBV11-2 and TRBJ2-1; TRBD2 agrees at 7 bases. This CDR3 region has 18 residues. V was pared by 4 bases and J by 9 bases, with 21 bases of the junction left unmatched. The V gene's germline CDR1 is SGHAT and CDR2 FQNNGV. The CDR3 loop reads CASSSPAGSQLGLSEQFF. CDR3 nucleotides: TGTGCCAGCAGCTCGCCAGCGGGTTCCCAACTGGGACTAAGTGAGCAGTTCTTC. Drawing the rest from reference TRBV11-2 and TRBJ2-1, the complete variable domain is EAGVAQSPRYKIIEKRQSVAFWCNPISGHATLYWYQQILGQGPKLLIQFQNNGVVDDSQLPKDRFSAERLKGVDSTLKIQPAKLEDSAVYLCASSSPAGSQLGLSEQFFGPGTRLTVL.

This clonotype appeared once. A read error may account for a junction end that differs from germline. This chain uses TRBV7-9 with TRBJ2-2; D is possibly TRBD2 (5 bases). Germline assignment: CDR1 SEHNR and CDR2 FQNEAQ (reference sequence). The CDR3 runs to 16 residues. Here the CDR3 DNA reads TGTGCCAGCAACTTAAGGCCCCGGGAACAGACCGGGGAGCTGTTTTTT. Protein sequence: CASNLRPREQTGELFF.

On this clonotype: This may arise from a read error, as a much more abundant clone is one base away. The chain has TRBV4-1 and TRBJ1-5; 10 nucleotides line up with TRBD1. The CDR3 spans 16 residues. Trimming removed 2 bases from V and 4 bases from J; junction bases left unmatched: 5. Germline assignment: CDR1 MGHRA and CDR2 YSYEKL. CDR3 nucleotide sequence: TGCGCCAGCAGCCAAAGACAGGGGGCCAAAAATCAGCCCCAGCATTTT. The encoded protein is CASSQRQGAKNQPQHF.

As regards this clonotype: This likely comes from a read error, as the CDR3 has no conserved phenylalanine or tryptophan at its end. This rearrangement joins TRBV28 to TRBJ1-2, with 8 bases matching TRBD1. The J segment lost 8 bases and the V segment lost 5 bases, leaving 10 bases of the junction unmatched. The V gene's germline CDR1 is MDHEN and CDR2 SYDVKM. The CDR3 totals 14 residues. The CDR3 region is CASSIPDRVEGYTS. CDR3 in DNA: TGTGCCAGCAGTATACCGGACAGGGTGGAAGGCTACACCTCC.

To note about this clonotype: A much larger clone lies one base from this, so it may be a read error. The rearrangement links TRBV10-3 to TRBJ2-5, with D hard to call. This CDR3 has 14 residues. Germline V CDR1 and CDR2: ENHRY, SYGVKD. The CDR3 DNA is TGTGCCATCAATGAGTCTGGGGTGGCGGAGACCCAGTACTTC. Translated: CAINESGVAETQYF.

This clonotype showed up just once. A single base separates this from a much larger clone, so it may be a read error. The CDR3 loop is CASNQSPRGSNGYTF. In nucleotides, the CDR3 is TGTGCCAGCAATCAGAGCCCTAGGGGATCCAATGGCTACACCTTC. V and J are TRBV6-2 or TRBV6-3 and TRBJ1-2, with D perhaps matching TRBD1 (5 bases). V was trimmed by 7 bases and J by 6 bases, leaving 21 bases between them. This CDR3 contains 15 residues. Germline V gene lookup returns CDR1 MNHEY and CDR2 SVGEGT.

The chain combines TRBV6-5 with TRBJ1-5; D is unclear. Trimming took 6 bases from V and 1 from J, leaving 13 bases between them. Looked up from germline, CDR1 is MNHEY and CDR2 is SVGAGI. The CDR3 has 15 amino acids. The CDR3 sequence is CASRASGTSNQPQHF. CDR3 bases: TGTGCCAGCAGAGCGAGCGGTACAAGCAATCAGCCCCAGCATTTT.

Regarding this clonotype: The junction and the germline gene differ at one end; a read error may be behind it. V usage is TRBV5-4 and J usage is TRBJ2-7; no clear D gene. Looked up from germline, CDR1 is SGHNT and CDR2 is YYREEE (reference sequence). The CDR3 is made up of 11 amino acids. CDR3 nucleotide sequence: TGTGACAGCAGCTTGGTTTACGAGCAGTACTTC. It yields the protein CDSSLVYEQYF.

On this clonotype itself: It is likely a read error, because the conserved phenylalanine at the end of the CDR3 is missing. The DNA is omitted, as the CDR3 cannot be located on it reliably, and the CDR3 follows TCRdb's listing. The V and J genes are TRBV11-2 and TRBJ2-5; TRBD1, the table's D call, was not compared with the DNA. The germline V gene encodes CDR1 SGHAT and CDR2 FQNNGV. Ends included, the CDR3 has 15 residues. This CDR3 is CASSPGIGIVETQHI.

This clonotype was seen once. A much larger clone differs by one base, so this may be a read error. The CDR3 protein is CASSQGLDTHYF. The CDR3 DNA follows: TGTGCCAGCAGCCAAGGACTGGATACGCATTATTTT. The V call is TRBV5-5, the J call TRBJ2-3; D is possibly TRBD2 (5 bases). CDR3 length: 12 amino acids. The germline gives CDR1 SGHKS, CDR2 YYEKEE (reference sequence).

About this clonotype: This likely comes from a read error, as the CDR3 has no conserved phenylalanine or tryptophan at its end. This chain links TRBV10-1 with TRBJ2-2, with D perhaps matching TRBD2 (6 bases). V lost 11 bases to trimming and J lost 5 bases, with 18 bases between them. Germline V gene lookup returns CDR1 WNHNN and CDR2 SYGVQD (reference sequence). The CDR3 loop spans 14 amino acids. The CDR3 bases are TGCGCCTCCCAACCGGGGGAGAATACCGGGGAGCTGTTTCTT. This translates into CASQPGENTGELFL.

A word on this clonotype: Since the CDR3 does not end with the conserved phenylalanine or tryptophan, this likely comes from a read error. This chain connects TRBV30 to TRBJ2-2; D unresolved. Germline V gives CDR1 GTSNPN, CDR2 SVGIG (reference sequence). The CDR3 runs to 14 residues. V lost 0 bases and J lost 7, with 12 bases in between. CDR3: CAWSVGLTIGELFL. CDR3 DNA sequence: TGTGCCTGGAGTGTAGGGCTAACCATCGGGGAGCTGTTTTTG.

This clonotype was detected only a few times. The V gene is TRBV12-3 or TRBV12-4, the J gene TRBJ2-5, with 7 positions matching TRBD1. The V and J ends lost 9 bases and 1 base, in that order; junction bases with no gene match: 5. CDR3 length: 13 residues. The CDR3 here is CASKDRLQETQYF. CDR3 bases: TGTGCCAGTAAGGACAGGCTCCAAGAGACCCAGTACTTC.

V gene TRBV4-1 combines with J gene TRBJ2-2; D might be TRBD2 (5 bases). The V and J ends lost 3 bases and 3 bases respectively, with 11 bases between them. Germline V lookup: CDR1 MGHRA, CDR2 YSYEKL. The CDR3 has 15 residues. The CDR3 here is CASSQEARHTGELFF. The CDR3 DNA is TGCGCCAGCAGCCAGGAGGCTAGACACACCGGGGAGCTGTTTTTT.

The V gene is TRBV14, the J gene TRBJ2-3; 7 bases map to TRBD2. Germline V CDR1 and CDR2: SGHDN, FVKESK. Germline trimming cut 7 bases from V and 4 bases from J; bases unmatched to any gene: 5. The CDR3 runs to 13 residues. Written as DNA, the CDR3 is TGTGCCAGCAAGCGGGGAAGCGCAGATACGCAGTATTTT. Translating it yields CASKRGSADTQYF.

The gene calls are TRBV7-8 and TRBJ2-1; TRBD1 agrees at 8 bases. This CDR3 has 17 residues. Germline loops: CDR1 SGHVS, CDR2 FQNEAQ. The V and J ends lost 1 base and 5 bases, in that order; junction bases with no gene match: 10. The CDR3 DNA is TGTGCCAGCAGCTTAGACCAGGGGGCTGCGGTAAACAATGAGCAGTTCTTC. This codes for CASSLDQGAAVNNEQFF.

This clonotype has only a few counts. V and J are TRBV5-8 and TRBJ1-1; D is uncertain. Germline loops: CDR1 SGHTS, CDR2 YDEGEE. Between the trimmed V and J ends, which lost 2 bases and 1 base, there was a span of 15 bases. The CDR3 is 16 residues long. CDR3 region: CASSFKRIVPNTEAFF. The CDR3 DNA follows: TGTGCCAGCAGCTTTAAGCGGATAGTCCCGAACACTGAAGCTTTCTTT.

This clonotype was observed a few times. This chain uses TRBV5-1 with TRBJ1-5; the D gene is possibly TRBD1 (6 bases). Per the germline V gene, CDR1 is SGHRS and CDR2 is YFSETQ. CDR3 length: 13 amino acids. Between the trimmed V and J ends, which lost 5 bases and 5 bases, there was a span of 11 bases. Here the CDR3 reads CASRGQLDQPQHF. The DNA of the CDR3 is TGCGCCAGCAGAGGACAGCTTGATCAGCCCCAGCATTTT.

About this clonotype: One end of the junction fails to match germline, which may point to a read error. The rearrangement uses TRBV11-1 and TRBJ1-4; the D gene is possibly TRBD1 (5 bases). CDR3 length: 14 amino acids. The germline V gene has CDR1 SGHAT and CDR2 FQDESV (reference sequence). The CDR3 region has the DNA TGTGCCGGCAGTACCGACGGACATAATGAAAAACTGTTTTTT. Amino acids: CAGSTDGHNEKLFF.

At least ten counts were recorded for this clonotype. The chain links TRBV6-2 or TRBV6-3 to TRBJ2-7; D is possibly TRBD1 or TRBD2 (5 bases each). This CDR3 has 15 amino acids. CDR1 is MNHEY, CDR2 SVGEGT, per germline. V was pared by 6 bases and J by 1 base, with 16 bases between. This CDR3 is CASRKGTAASYEQYF. Here the CDR3 DNA reads TGTGCCAGCAGAAAAGGGACGGCGGCTTCCTACGAGCAGTACTTC.

CDR3: CASKGPADEQFF. The CDR3 DNA sequence: TGTGCCAGCAAGGGGCCCGCCGATGAGCAGTTCTTC. The chain has TRBV2 and TRBJ2-1; D may be TRBD1 (5 bases). The CDR3 totals 12 residues. CDR1 SNHLY and CDR2 FYNNEI come from the germline V gene. The V end lost 7 bases, the J end lost 8 bases, and 12 bases lay between the germline ends.

Worth noting for this clonotype: The junction and the germline gene differ at one end; a read error may be behind it. The chain employs TRBV11-2 and TRBJ2-1, with TRBD2 matching over 13 bases. CDR1 and CDR2 (germline): SGHAT, FQNNGV. The CDR3 covers 17 residues. This CDR3 is CASSEFSGLAGFNDQFF. For the CDR3, the DNA is TGTGCCAGTAGCGAGTTTTCGGGACTAGCGGGGTTCAATGATCAGTTCTTC.

This clonotype has just a few counts. This sequence joins TRBV14 and TRBJ2-1; 11 positions agree with TRBD2. The CDR3 contains 16 residues. The V and J ends lost 3 bases and 2 bases, in that order; junction bases with no gene match: 3. The germline V gene encodes CDR1 SGHDN and CDR2 FVKESK. CDR3 nucleotide sequence: TGTGCCAGCAGCCATACTAGCGGGAGCACCTACAATGAGCAGTTCTTC. This sequence encodes CASSHTSGSTYNEQFF. Full variable domain (rest looked up from reference TRBV14 and TRBJ2-1): EAGVTQFPSHSVIEKGQTVTLRCDPISGHDNLYWYRRVMGKEIKFLLHFVKESKQDESGMPNNRFLAERTGGTYSTLKVQPAELEDSGVYFCASSHTSGSTYNEQFFGPGTRLTVL.

This clonotype was seen ten or more times. The J gene is TRBJ2-1, the V gene TRBV29-1; the match to TRBD1 covers 8 bases. Losses at the gene ends were 6 bases for V and 7 bases for J; bases not matched to a gene: 14. Per germline, CDR1 SQVTM and CDR2 ANQGSEA. CDR3 length: 15 amino acids. CDR3 sequence reads: CSVESGQALGNEQFF. CDR3 sequence (DNA): TGCAGCGTCGAGTCGGGACAGGCCCTCGGGAATGAGCAGTTCTTC.

About this clonotype: Compared with germline, one end of the junction differs, possibly owing to a read error. The chain couples TRBV29-1 to TRBJ2-7; tentatively, D is TRBD2 (5 bases). The CDR3 runs 14 residues. The germline V gene has CDR1 SQVTM and CDR2 ANQGSEA. The CDR3 region has the DNA TGTAGCGTTTGGACGGCTCAAACGTCCCACGAGCAGTACTTC. This codes for CSVWTAQTSHEQYF.